Shown below are 15 T cell receptor beta chains from a single sample sequenced in a study of blood T cell repertoires in COVID-19. Data came from immunoSEQ multiplex PCR; TCRdb stores just in-frame clones and leaves some out. The sample includes about 160,000 clones, around 88% of them seen just once. Sequenced input: PBMCs or T cells enriched from blood (not recorded which). Receptors originate from a woman between 45 and 65 years old in a cohort exposed to, infected with or recovered from COVID-19 (not recorded which).

In DNA, the CDR3 is TGTGCCAGCAGTCCACAAGCGGGAGGGGTAGAGACCCAGTACTTC. This codes for CASSPQAGGVETQYF. This rearrangement joins TRBV6-5 to TRBJ2-5, with 10 bases matching TRBD2. From germline, CDR1 is MNHEY and CDR2 SVGAGI. The CDR3 sequence is 15 residues long. With V trimmed by 5 bases and J by 4 bases, 7 bases remained unmatched.

The gene calls are TRBV7-3 and TRBJ2-3; D is unclear. The CDR3 spans 14 residues. Deletions cut 5 bases from V and 0 bases from J, with 9 bases between. Germline CDR1 is SGHTA and CDR2 is FQGTGA. This CDR3 reads CASSIGSSTDTQYF. CDR3 in DNA: TGTGCCAGCAGCATCGGGTCTAGCACAGATACGCAGTATTTT.

The chain employs TRBV18 and TRBJ2-1, with a tentative D call TRBD1 (6 bases). Germline V lookup: CDR1 KGHSH, CDR2 LQKENI. The CDR3 contains 15 residues. Trimming took off 3 bases at V and 0 bases at J, with 9 bases between the two ends. CDR3 sequence: CASSPGHPSYNEQFF. The DNA of the CDR3 is TGTGCCAGCTCACCGGGACATCCCTCCTACAATGAGCAGTTCTTC. Based on the CDR3 plus reference TRBV18 and TRBJ2-1, the full variable domain is NAGVMQNPRHLVRRRGQEARLRCSPMKGHSHVYWYRQLPEEGLKFMVYLQKENIIDESGMPKERFSAEFPKEGPSILRIQQVVRGDSAAYFCASSPGHPSYNEQFFGPGTRLTVL.

The V call is TRBV2, the J call TRBJ1-1; a weak D match, TRBD1 (6 bases). The germline gives CDR1 SNHLY, CDR2 FYNNEI. This CDR3 spans 17 amino acids. V was trimmed by 2 bases and J by 3 bases, leaving 19 bases between them. CDR3 nucleotides: TGTGCCAGCAGTGAATTAAAGAATCAGGGGCGCGACACTGAAGCTTTCTTT. The encoded protein is CASSELKNQGRDTEAFF.

The gene calls are TRBV5-1 and TRBJ2-7; 7 bases map to TRBD1. CDR3 length: 14 residues. Germline V CDR1 and CDR2: SGHRS, YFSETQ. Germline trimming cut 2 bases from V and 3 bases from J; bases unmatched to any gene: 5. The CDR3 nucleotides are TGCGCCAGCAGCTTTACAGGGGTCGACTACGAGCAGTACTTC. It is translated as CASSFTGVDYEQYF.

CDR3 in DNA: TGTGCCAGCAGCTCCCCAGGGGTACGTGTCGGAGATGAGCAGTTCTTC. It translates to CASSSPGVRVGDEQFF. V gene TRBV7-9 combines with J gene TRBJ2-1, with D possibly matching TRBD1 (6 bases). This CDR3 is 16 amino acids long. V gave up 4 bases and J gave up 8 bases, with 21 bases separating them. Germline V gives CDR1 SEHNR, CDR2 FQNEAQ (reference sequence).

This clone has a single count. The chain uses TRBV19 and TRBJ2-5, with a possible D match to TRBD1 (6 bases). Looked up from germline, CDR1 is LNHDA and CDR2 is SQIVND (reference sequence). V lost 0 bases and J lost 4, with 12 bases in between. This CDR3 has 15 residues. Written as DNA, the CDR3 is TGTGCCAGTAGTATAGATCGCCAGGGGAGAGAGACCCAGTACTTC. It specifies CASSIDRQGRETQYF.

V gene TRBV30 combines with J gene TRBJ2-7; perhaps TRBD1 as D (5 bases). CDR3 size: 14 residues. With 2 bases removed from V and 4 bases from J, the gap between germline ends came to 15 bases. The germline gives CDR1 GTSNPN, CDR2 SVGIG (reference sequence). The CDR3 loop is CAWSQKGKLYEQYF. The CDR3 DNA follows: TGTGCCTGGAGTCAGAAGGGGAAGTTGTACGAGCAGTACTTC. Full variable domain (remainder filled in from reference TRBV30 and TRBJ2-7): SQTIHQWPATLVQPVGSPLSLECTVEGTSNPNLYWYRQAAGRGLQLLFYSVGIGQISSEVPQNLSASRPQDRQFILSSKKLLLSDSGFYLCAWSQKGKLYEQYFGPGTRLTVT.

This clone was observed a few times. The chain carries TRBV14 and TRBJ1-6; 8 bases align to TRBD1. The germline CDR1 and CDR2 sequences are SGHDN and FVKESK. V lost 4 bases and J lost 10; bases outside the gene matches: 9. The CDR3 has 15 amino acids. The CDR3 reads CASSRGQAMGSPLHF. CDR3 nucleotides: TGTGCCAGCAGCCGGGGACAGGCTATGGGATCACCCCTCCACTTT.

The V call is TRBV7-3, the J call TRBJ2-1; the match to TRBD2 covers 12 bases. CDR1 and CDR2 from the germline V gene are SGHTA and FQGTGA. The CDR3 length is 17 residues. Trimming took 8 bases from V and 6 from J; bases not matched to a gene: 14. The CDR3 DNA sequence: TGTGCCAGCGGAGAGCCAGGACTAGCGGGGCCCCTCAATGAGCAGTTCTTC. This encodes CASGEPGLAGPLNEQFF.

The chain is built from TRBV12-2 and TRBJ1-4. TRBV12-2 is noted as a pseudogene. The CDR3 covers 16 residues. DNA for the CDR3: TGTGCAAGTCGCCCCATCGAACGGGGGGGTAATGAAAAACTGTTTTTT. Translated, it gives CASRPIERGGNEKLFF.

The V gene is TRBV5-1, the J gene TRBJ2-1; D unclear. The CDR3 is 11 amino acids. Trimming stripped 0 bases from V and 12 bases from J, with 7 bases between. From germline, CDR1 is SGHRS and CDR2 YFSETQ. CDR3 nucleotide sequence: TGCGCCAGCAGCTTGGGTCCGGGGCAGTTCTTC. Amino acids: CASSLGPGQFF.

The rearrangement uses TRBV15 and TRBJ1-5, with D unclear. The germline gives CDR1 LNHNV, CDR2 YYDKDF (reference sequence). This CDR3 has 15 residues. Trimming removed 4 bases from V and 4 bases from J, with 14 bases in between. CDR3 nucleotide sequence: TGTGCCACCAGCACCGGACTTCTGGTAAATCAGCCCCAGCATTTT. Protein sequence: CATSTGLLVNQPQHF. Complete variable domain (other parts from reference TRBV15 and TRBJ1-5): DAMVIQNPRYQVTQFGKPVTLSCSQTLNHNVMYWYQQKSSQAPKLLFHYYDKDFNNEADTPDNFQSRRPNTSFCFLDIRSPGLGDTAMYLCATSTGLLVNQPQHFGDGTRLSIL.

The chain has TRBV27 and TRBJ2-7, with 11 bases lining up with TRBD1. J was trimmed by 5 bases and V by 0 bases; bases with no gene match: 15. Per the germline V gene, CDR1 is MNHEY and CDR2 is SMNVEV (reference sequence). The CDR3 is made up of 19 amino acids. The CDR3 loop reads CASSLSWTGGADPRNEQYF. CDR3 sequence (DNA): TGTGCCAGCAGTTTATCGTGGACAGGGGGCGCGGATCCCAGGAACGAGCAGTACTTC.

The CDR3 nucleotides read TGCGCCAGCAGCTTGGCCTTACAGGGTTCCTACAATGAGCAGTTCTTC. Translated, it gives CASSLALQGSYNEQFF. The V and J genes are TRBV5-1 and TRBJ2-1, with D tentatively TRBD1 (6 bases). The CDR3 consists of 16 residues. The V and J ends lost 0 bases and 1 base respectively, with 11 bases between them. Germline V lookup: CDR1 SGHRS, CDR2 YFSETQ.